What follows are 25 T cell receptor beta chains derived from one specimen sequenced in a study of sequential checkpoint blockade in melanoma. Generated by immunoSEQ multiplex PCR, the TCRdb table keeps only in-frame clones and is missing some. The repertoire holds fewer than 6,500 clones, with approximately 20% as singletons. Stated treatment: randomized to nivolumab then ipilimumab (arm A) or the reverse (arm B). This material consisted of tumor tissue (inferred from file names), taken from a patient given nivolumab and ipilimumab in sequence. These receptors all come from a human donor with melanoma.

Sample share makes this clone medium-sized. The chain couples TRBV9 to TRBJ2-3, with 7 bases lining up with TRBD1. Germline CDR1 SGDLS, CDR2 YYNGEE. The CDR3 has 16 residues. J was trimmed by 2 bases and V by 3 bases; bases with no gene match: 9. As DNA, the CDR3 is TGTGCCAGCAGCGGGAGACAGGGATCGGACACAGATACGCAGTATTTT. Translating gives CASSGRQGSDTDTQYF.

J is TRBJ1-1 and V is TRBV9, with 9 bases fitting TRBD1. The V and J ends lost 6 bases and 10 bases, in that order; junction bases with no gene match: 10. CDR3 length: 13 amino acids. The germline V gene has CDR1 SGDLS and CDR2 YYNGEE. The CDR3 loop reads CASTYRGGQGAFF. CDR3 DNA: TGTGCCAGCACGTACCGCGGGGGACAGGGAGCTTTCTTT.

The V gene is TRBV5-1, the J gene TRBJ1-1, with D tentatively TRBD1 (5 bases). V lost 0 bases and J lost 3, with 12 bases in between. Germline CDR1 is SGHRS and CDR2 is YFSETQ. The CDR3 consists of 15 residues. CDR3: CASSLAGQGDTEAFF. CDR3 bases: TGCGCCAGCAGCTTGGCCGGGCAGGGTGACACTGAAGCTTTCTTT.

The V and J genes are TRBV25-1 and TRBJ2-6; D unclear. The CDR3 has 13 amino acids. Germline CDR1 MGHDK, CDR2 SYGVNS. V was clipped by 6 bases and J by 2 bases, with 5 bases between them. CDR3 amino acids: CASSQTGANVLTF. The CDR3 DNA reads TGTGCCAGCAGCCAAACTGGGGCCAACGTCCTGACTTTC.

CDR3 DNA sequence: TGTGCCAGTAGTACTGTAGCGGGTTTCTACAATGAGCAGTTCTTC. Protein product: CASSTVAGFYNEQFF. The chain joins TRBV19 to TRBJ2-1; 7 bases are a match to TRBD2. V lost 4 bases to trimming and J lost 3 bases; unmatched junction nucleotides: 6. The germline CDR1 and CDR2 sequences are LNHDA and SQIVND (reference sequence). The CDR3 is 15 amino acids.

The genes are TRBV28 and TRBJ2-5, with D uncertain. Germline V gene lookup returns CDR1 MDHEN and CDR2 SYDVKM. V lost 2 bases and J 3 bases, leaving 13 bases between the germline ends. CDR3 size: 15 residues. The CDR3: CASSLGRLRKETQYF. CDR3 bases: TGTGCCAGCAGTTTAGGCAGGCTTCGGAAAGAGACCCAGTACTTC.

Judged by abundance, this clone is medium-sized. The chain combines TRBV11-3 with TRBJ1-2; tentatively, D is TRBD1 (5 bases). The V end was cut by 5 bases, the J end by 0 bases, with 16 bases between. The CDR3 is 16 amino acids. Per germline, CDR1 SGHNT and CDR2 YENEEA. The CDR3 nucleotides read TGTGCCAGCAGCCCGGGGACGGGGGTAGCTAACTATGGCTACACCTTC. Its translation is CASSPGTGVANYGYTF.

This clone appeared a few times. The CDR3 spells CASTIAGEQFF. The CDR3 region has the DNA TGTGCCAGCACAATAGCAGGGGAGCAGTTCTTC. The chain links TRBV6-7 to TRBJ2-1; a weak D match, TRBD1 (5 bases). TRBV6-7 is flagged as an ORF with uncertain function. CDR3 length: 11 amino acids. V shed 7 bases and J shed 10 bases, with 11 bases lying between them.

This clone was found a few times. The rearrangement uses TRBV28 and TRBJ1-1; no clear D gene. The CDR3 covers 15 residues. Germline assignment: CDR1 MDHEN and CDR2 SYDVKM. Trimming cost V 6 bases and J 1 base, with 15 bases left between them. CDR3 DNA: TGTGCCAGCAGCCCCACCACAGCTCAGAACACTGAAGCTTTCTTT. This gives the protein CASSPTTAQNTEAFF. Complete variable domain (other parts from reference TRBV28 and TRBJ1-1): DVKVTQSSRYLVKRTGEKVFLECVQDMDHENMFWYRQDPGLGLRLIYFSYDVKMKEKGDIPEGYSVSREKKERFSLILESASTNQTSMYLCASSPTTAQNTEAFFGQGTRLTVV.

V gene TRBV18 combines with J gene TRBJ2-2; 8 positions agree with TRBD1. This CDR3 is 15 amino acids long. V dropped 5 bases and J dropped 2; count of bases not matched to a gene: 4. Germline CDR1 is KGHSH and CDR2 is LQKENI. This CDR3 reads CASSETGANTGELFF. CDR3 nucleotides: TGTGCCAGCTCAGAGACAGGGGCTAACACCGGGGAGCTGTTTTTT.

This clone was seen only a few times. This chain uses TRBV9 with TRBJ2-1; 7 nucleotides match TRBD2. CDR3 size: 13 residues. Germline trimming cut 4 bases from V and 6 bases from J; bases unmatched to any gene: 4. From germline, CDR1 is SGDLS and CDR2 YYNGEE. This CDR3 reads CASSFTGGNEQFF. In DNA, the CDR3 is TGTGCCAGCAGCTTCACGGGAGGCAATGAGCAGTTCTTC. Combining the CDR3 with reference TRBV9 and TRBJ2-1 gives the whole variable domain DSGVTQTPKHLITATGQRVTLRCSPRSGDLSVYWYQQSLDQGLQFLIQYYNGEERAKGNILERFSAQQFPDLHSELNLSSLELGDSALYFCASSFTGGNEQFFGPGTRLTVL.

This clone showed up just a few times. The genes are TRBV6-8 and TRBJ2-7; D is unresolved. The V end was cut by 0 bases, the J end by 4 bases, with 7 bases between. The CDR3 is 13 residues long. The V gene's germline CDR1 is MNHGY and CDR2 SAAAGT. The CDR3 here is CASSYSLFYEQYF. CDR3 sequence (DNA): TGTGCCAGCAGTTACTCCTTATTTTACGAGCAGTACTTC.

The chain links TRBV5-1 to TRBJ2-3; TRBD2 agrees at 7 bases. J lost 2 bases, V lost 4 bases, and 7 bases had no gene match. This CDR3 comprises 15 residues. Germline lookup yields CDR1 SGHRS and CDR2 YFSETQ. The CDR3 coding sequence is TGCGCCAGCAGCCTACGAACTAGCGACACAGATACGCAGTATTTT. The encoded protein is CASSLRTSDTDTQYF.

This clone is termed medium-sized. J is TRBJ2-5 and V is TRBV30; the D gene is possibly TRBD1 (5 bases). The germline V gene has CDR1 GTSNPN and CDR2 SVGIG (reference sequence). CDR3 length: 13 amino acids. V was cut by 8 bases and J by 2 bases, with 15 bases left in between. CDR3 in amino acids: CATDIYLQETQYF. The CDR3 coding sequence is TGTGCCACGGACATTTACCTACAAGAGACCCAGTACTTC.

The CDR3 loop is CASSAQDRVGFYNEQFF. The CDR3 nucleotides are TGTGCCAGTAGTGCACAGGACAGGGTGGGATTCTACAATGAGCAGTTCTTC. The chain couples TRBV19 to TRBJ2-1, with TRBD1 matching 8 bases. The ends lost 5 bases at V and 3 bases at J; junction bases unmatched: 12. Germline lookup yields CDR1 LNHDA and CDR2 SQIVND (reference sequence). The CDR3 runs 17 residues. The whole variable domain, remainder taken from reference TRBV19 and TRBJ2-1, is DGGITQSPKYLFRKEGQNVTLSCEQNLNHDAMYWYRQDPGQGLRLIYYSQIVNDFQKGDIAEGYSVSREKKESFPLTVTSAQKNPTAFYLCASSAQDRVGFYNEQFFGPGTRLTVL.

The V call is TRBV19, the J call TRBJ1-5; 8 bases map to TRBD1. V dropped 3 bases and J dropped 5; count of bases not matched to a gene: 15. CDR3 size: 18 residues. CDR1 is LNHDA and CDR2 is SQIVND in the germline V gene (reference sequence). Here the CDR3 reads CASSMFFLGQVGDQPQHF. DNA of the CDR3: TGTGCCAGTAGTATGTTTTTTCTGGGACAGGTTGGGGATCAGCCCCAGCATTTT.

Points on this clone: Other DNA sequences of this sample code for an identical CDR3. The V and J genes are TRBV29-1 and TRBJ2-7; the match to TRBD1 covers 9 bases. CDR3 length equals 13 residues. Germline V gene sequence: CDR1 SQVTM, CDR2 ANQGSEA. V was clipped by 7 bases and J by 3 bases; unmatched bases: 7. CDR3 protein: CSGGQGEGYEQYF. CDR3 DNA: TGCAGCGGGGGACAGGGAGAAGGCTACGAGCAGTACTTC.

This clone was detected a few times. CDR3 residues: CSAFGGKGLDNEQFF. The CDR3 coding sequence is TGCAGCGCCTTTGGGGGAAAGGGCTTGGACAATGAGCAGTTCTTC. The V gene is TRBV29-1, the J gene TRBJ2-1; D possibly uses TRBD1 or TRBD2 (5 bases each). From germline, CDR1 is SQVTM and CDR2 ANQGSEA. Trimming cost V 7 bases and J 5 bases, with 21 bases left between them. This CDR3 has 15 residues.

Many counts were recorded for this clone. This chain connects TRBV7-1 to TRBJ2-1; D may match TRBD1 or TRBD2 (6 bases each). TRBV7-1 is designated an ORF whose function remains uncertain. V was pared by 7 bases and J by 6 bases, with 13 bases between. The CDR3 extends over 13 amino acids. The DNA of the CDR3 is TGTGCCAGCACCGGGGGCAAAGTCAATGAGCAGTTCTTC. This gives the protein CASTGGKVNEQFF.

The V call is TRBV4-1, the J call TRBJ2-5; tentatively, D is TRBD2 (6 bases). CDR3 length: 14 amino acids. Germline V gene data show CDR1 as MGHRA and CDR2 as YSYEKL. The V gene lost 3 bases and the J gene lost 1 base, with 9 bases spanning the gap. In nucleotides, the CDR3 is TGCGCCAGCAGCCATACGGGACTCCAAGAGACCCAGTACTTC. This sequence encodes CASSHTGLQETQYF.

This clone showed up just a few times. The rearrangement joins TRBV29-1 to TRBJ1-2; TRBD1 matches 11 bases. Germline CDR1 and CDR2: SQVTM and ANQGSEA. The V and J ends lost 0 bases and 7 bases, in that order; junction bases with no gene match: 7. The CDR3 is 15 residues long. This CDR3 is CSVEDRDRGAGGYTF. The DNA for the CDR3 is TGCAGCGTTGAAGACCGGGACAGGGGGGCCGGTGGCTACACCTTC.

Only one count was recorded for this clone. The rearrangement uses TRBV5-1 and TRBJ2-2, with 8 bases matching TRBD2. The CDR3 sequence is 17 residues long. Germline V lookup: CDR1 SGHRS, CDR2 YFSETQ. J gave up 7 bases and V 6 bases, and 17 bases lay outside the gene matches. The DNA of the CDR3 is TGCGCCAGCACTTCCTTCGGTAGCGGGGTTCTAGGCGGGGAGCTGTTTTTT. Protein product: CASTSFGSGVLGGELFF.

The V gene is TRBV5-1, the J gene TRBJ1-1, with D perhaps matching TRBD1 (6 bases). Germline lookup yields CDR1 SGHRS and CDR2 YFSETQ. There are 16 residues in the CDR3. Trimming removed 4 bases from V and 4 bases from J, with 20 bases in between. As DNA, the CDR3 is TGCGCCAGCAGCGCTATGATTGGGGGCTTAAGCACTGAAGCTTTCTTT. Its protein product is CASSAMIGGLSTEAFF.

This chain links TRBV6-1 with TRBJ2-7, with D uncertain. The ends were cut back, 1 base at V and 2 bases at J, with 6 bases in the middle. This CDR3 comprises 13 residues. The germline V gene has CDR1 MNHNS and CDR2 SASEGT. This chain's CDR3 is CASSEGQTYEQYF. DNA for the CDR3: TGTGCCAGCAGTGAAGGGCAAACCTACGAGCAGTACTTC.

This clone counts as medium-sized. The chain combines TRBV6-7 with TRBJ2-3; D not resolved. TRBV6-7 is annotated as an ORF whose role is uncertain. There are 11 residues in the CDR3. Trimming stripped 4 bases from V and 6 bases from J, with 5 bases between. The DNA of the CDR3 is TGTGCCAGCAGTTTCGTGGATACGCAGTATTTT. Protein product: CASSFVDTQYF.